The 19 T cell receptor beta chains given below trace back to one sample, sequenced in a study of regulatory T cells in long-lasting Graves disease (dated by TCRdb to the early 2020s). The sample's time point label, decoded: persistent/refractory GD, antithyroid drugs over 5 years with positive TRAb. For both TCR sequencing and RNA sequencing, RNA was extracted from PBMCs in TRIzol. The receptor library was made with multiplex PCR. Sequencer: Illumina HiSeq 4000. To build TCR beta libraries, CDR3 regions were amplified by Arm-PCR using iRepertoire HTBI primers. The public sequencing data were trimmed at Q25 with fastp and processed into clonotypes with MiXCR by TCRdb, which kept only in-frame beta chains. Rows matching on CDR3 protein sequence are summarized as one entry with the most common DNA and genes. The sample data list about 470,000 distinct CDR3 sequences, and around 21% of these were observed just once. The leading ten clones occupy over 7.5% of the sample.

This specimen consisted of peripheral blood mononuclear cells (PBMCs), obtained when the disease was refractory, from a patient treated with antithyroid drugs. All receptors derive from a female donor with Graves disease.

This clonotype was seen only a few times. The J gene is TRBJ2-2, the V gene TRBV24-1, with D perhaps being TRBD1 or TRBD2 (5 bases each). The ends were cut back, 4 bases at V and 6 bases at J, with 14 bases in the middle. The CDR3 loop spans 15 amino acids. Germline-derived CDR1 and CDR2 are KGHDR and SFDVKD. The CDR3 sequence is CATSELGREAGELFF. CDR3 nucleotides: TGTGCCACCAGTGAACTAGGCAGGGAAGCCGGGGAGCTGTTTTTT.

This clonotype showed up many times. The chain recombines TRBV15 with TRBJ1-2; no reliable D call. V shed 0 bases and J shed 2 bases, with 7 bases lying between them. Germline-derived CDR1 and CDR2 are LNHNV and YYDKDF (reference sequence). This CDR3 is built from 14 residues. In DNA form, the CDR3 reads TGTGCCACCAGCAGAGATCGAGGGAACTATGGCTACACCTTC. Amino acids: CATSRDRGNYGYTF.

This clonotype was detected only a few times. The J gene is TRBJ1-6, the V gene TRBV6-1; D is unclear. CDR1 MNHNS and CDR2 SASEGT come from the germline V gene. The CDR3 has 16 amino acids. V was trimmed by 8 bases and J by 3 bases, leaving 17 bases between them. The CDR3 DNA follows: TGTGCCAGCGGACGACGAGGGTTCCGCTATAATTCACCCCTCCACTTT. Amino acids: CASGRRGFRYNSPLHF.

The gene calls are TRBV7-2 and TRBJ2-7, with 8 bases identical to TRBD2. The V gene end was trimmed by 5 bases and the J gene end by 2 bases; junction bases not matched to a gene: 5. From germline, CDR1 is SGHTA and CDR2 FQGNSA. This CDR3 has 14 residues. The CDR3 region has the DNA TGTGCCAGCAGCACCCTAGCGGGCCCCTACGAGCAGTACTTC. It encodes CASSTLAGPYEQYF.

This chain joins TRBV29-1 and TRBJ2-7; 11 bases line up with TRBD2. The CDR3 covers 15 residues. V lost 2 bases, J lost 6 bases, and 9 bases stayed unmatched. Germline V gene data show CDR1 as SQVTM and CDR2 as ANQGSEA. CDR3 residues: CSVELTGLAGGEQYF. Written as DNA, the CDR3 is TGCAGCGTTGAACTAACGGGGCTAGCGGGAGGCGAGCAGTACTTC.

This clonotype was seen repeatedly, ten times or more. This chain links TRBV9 with TRBJ1-1; D remains ambiguous. CDR1 SGDLS and CDR2 YYNGEE come from the germline V gene. The V end lost 0 bases, the J end lost 5 bases, and 8 bases lay between the germline ends. The CDR3 extends over 13 amino acids. CDR3 region: CASSVGSGTEAFF. The CDR3 region has the DNA TGTGCCAGCAGCGTAGGATCGGGAACTGAAGCTTTCTTT.

Notes on this clonotype: A much larger clone sits a single nucleotide away, making a read error possible. The chain carries TRBV7-8 and TRBJ1-6, with 8 bases lining up with TRBD1. CDR1 is SGHVS, CDR2 FQNEAQ, per germline. CDR3 length: 22 amino acids. Written as DNA, the CDR3 is TGTGTCAGCAGCTTACCACCTTACGGACAGGGCGATCCAATACCCTATAATTCACCCCTCCACTTT. Translating it yields CVSSLPPYGQGDPIPYNSPLHF.

J is TRBJ1-6 and V is TRBV5-1; TRBD1 might be the D (6 bases). Trimming cost V 4 bases and J 6 bases, with 11 bases left between them. In germline, CDR1 is SGHRS, CDR2 YFSETQ. The CDR3 contains 14 residues. The CDR3 region is CASSDGQSNSPLHF. CDR3 in DNA: TGCGCCAGCAGCGACGGACAGAGTAATTCACCCCTCCACTTT.

This clonotype turned up a few times. The chain has TRBV7-9 and TRBJ1-4, with D uncertain. Germline V lookup: CDR1 SEHNR, CDR2 FQNEAQ (reference sequence). The V and J ends lost 5 bases and 7 bases respectively, with 11 bases between them. This CDR3 has 13 amino acids. CDR3 coding DNA: TGTGCCAGCAGCCGGGGATGGGGTGAAAAACTGTTTTTT. Its protein product is CASSRGWGEKLFF.

This clonotype was found a few times. The chain has TRBV15 and TRBJ2-1, with 9 nucleotides matching TRBD2. CDR3 length: 15 residues. The germline CDR1 and CDR2 sequences are LNHNV and YYDKDF (reference sequence). Trimming removed 0 bases from V and 7 bases from J; junction bases left unmatched: 4. CDR3 DNA sequence: TGTGCCACCAGCAGAGATCGCGGGAGGGGGAATGAGCAGTTCTTC. Translating gives CATSRDRGRGNEQFF. The variable domain in full, with the rest retrieved from reference TRBV15 and TRBJ2-1, is DAMVIQNPRYQVTQFGKPVTLSCSQTLNHNVMYWYQQKSSQAPKLLFHYYDKDFNNEADTPDNFQSRRPNTSFCFLDIRSPGLGDTAMYLCATSRDRGRGNEQFFGPGTRLTVL.

With respect to this clonotype: The junction and the germline gene differ at one end; a read error may be behind it. The gene calls are TRBV5-1 and TRBJ1-1; 9 bases agree with TRBD1. The CDR3 length is 13 residues. Germline CDR1 is SGHRS and CDR2 is YFSETQ. The CDR3 reads CASGRGQGTEAFF. In nucleotides, the CDR3 is TGTGCCAGCGGCCGAGGACAGGGGACGGAAGCTTTCTTT.

The CDR3 protein is CASSQTSGPYEQYF. As DNA, the CDR3 is TGTGCCAGCAGCCAAACTAGCGGGCCCTACGAGCAGTACTTC. The gene calls are TRBV3-1 and TRBJ2-7, with TRBD2 matching over 9 bases. Germline CDR1 reads LGHDT; CDR2 reads YNNKEL (reference sequence). CDR3 size: 14 residues. With V trimmed by 2 bases and J by 2 bases, 1 base remained unmatched.

Ten or more counts support this clonotype. This chain links TRBV6-1 with TRBJ2-7, with no clear D. The CDR3 contains 12 residues. Trimming took off 4 bases at V and 6 bases at J, with 10 bases between the two ends. CDR1 MNHNS and CDR2 SASEGT come from the germline V gene. This CDR3 reads CASSVGLLEQYF. In nucleotides, the CDR3 is TGTGCCAGCAGTGTGGGCTTGCTCGAGCAGTACTTC.

The genes are TRBV27 and TRBJ1-2; no definite D call. Germline CDR1 MNHEY, CDR2 SMNVEV (reference sequence). The CDR3 covers 15 residues. V was pared by 7 bases and J by 1 base, with 16 bases between. The DNA of the CDR3 is TGTGCCAGCACTAAAACCGATCGGGTTAACTATGGCTACACCTTC. It encodes CASTKTDRVNYGYTF.

This sequence joins TRBV15 and TRBJ2-3; 10 positions agree with TRBD1. This CDR3 comprises 17 residues. Germline values: CDR1 LNHNV, CDR2 YYDKDF (reference sequence). V lost 1 base to trimming and J lost 6 bases; unmatched junction nucleotides: 10. DNA for the CDR3: TGTGCCACCAGCAGAGGAGGGGACAGGGGTGGGTCGGATACGCAGTATTTT. Protein: CATSRGGDRGGSDTQYF.

This clonotype has ten or more counts. The chain joins TRBV6-2 or TRBV6-3 to TRBJ1-5; no reliable D call. Germline V lookup: CDR1 MNHEY, CDR2 SVGEGT. V lost 2 bases to trimming and J lost 3 bases, with 8 bases between them. CDR3 length: 14 residues. The CDR3 sequence is CASSYRQNNQPQHF. The CDR3 DNA sequence: TGTGCCAGCAGTTACCGGCAGAACAATCAGCCCCAGCATTTT.

CDR3 nucleotides: TGTGCCAGCTCAAGATCGACAGGGGGCATACTGGGGTCACCCCTCCACTTT. Its translation: CASSRSTGGILGSPLHF. The chain employs TRBV5-6 and TRBJ1-6; 10 positions agree with TRBD1. The trim removed 7 bases at V and 10 bases at J, leaving 17 bases unmatched. The CDR3 is made up of 17 amino acids. Germline CDR1 reads SGHDT; CDR2 reads YYEEEE.

This clonotype was observed many times. The rearrangement joins TRBV12-3 or TRBV12-4 to TRBJ2-6, with 10 bases aligning to TRBD1. The V gene end was trimmed by 4 bases and the J gene end by 2 bases; junction bases not matched to a gene: 5. The CDR3 runs 17 residues. The CDR3: CASSWTGGLTGANVLTF. For the CDR3, the DNA is TGTGCCAGCAGTTGGACAGGGGGACTAACTGGGGCCAACGTCCTGACTTTC.

The chain employs TRBV4-3 and TRBJ1-2; no firm D call. V was cut by 1 base and J by 1 base, with 7 bases left in between. The CDR3 length is 14 residues. Germline CDR1 and CDR2: LGHNA and YSLEER. CDR3 bases: TGCGCCAGCAGCCAAGGGGTCGGTAACTATGGCTACACCTTC. This sequence encodes CASSQGVGNYGYTF.